This note documents a single TCR beta chain sequence. Its antigen is currently not known. One base away there is no much larger clone; base qualities are not given. The collaborating institutions used their own protocols to collect whole blood in K2EDTA tubes. For TCRbeta analysis, collaborators shipped samples as frozen whole blood, isolated PBMCs, or DNA extracted from either of those sample types. The germline V end is reduced by 5 bases and the J end by 0 bases; junction bases left unmatched: 9. Based on the germline V gene, the CDR1 and CDR2 sequences are SGHTA and FQGNSA. Spanning cysteine to phenylalanine, the CDR3 consists of 18 amino acids. Left in the record is the CDR3 DNA by itself, 54 bases read in frame from the first base. The immunoSEQ Assay, a bias-controlled multiplex PCR, was used to amplify TCRbeta CDR3 regions from genomic DNA. Per the authors' processing: Nucleated cell counts per sample were estimated from amplification of reference gene primers within the assay. To quantify the absolute abundance of each unique TCRbeta CDR3 rearrangement, sequence reads were collapsed and filtered. For each sample, productive Simpson clonality was calculated as the square root of Simpson's diversity index across productive rearrangements. The source is immuneACCESS, and TCRdb retained only in-frame sequences with V and J called. Part of the clones is not carried over; for the studies checked, unresolved V genes explain less than half of this, and the remainder is unexplained. V and J calls and clone size are those listed in that table; D and trimming were worked out from the DNA. The sample records around 110,000 clones, just under 85% of which are singletons. 7.5% of the sample belongs to the ten largest clones.

The data stem from a study of blood T cell repertoires in COVID-19 (dated by TCRdb to the early 2020s). As for the study more broadly: The collaborator samples originated in the United States, Italy and Spain and spanned the acute and convalescent phases of COVID-19. Deeply sampled blood TCRbeta repertoires from subjects exposed to, actively infected with, or recovered from COVID-19 were included in the dataset. Sample metadata almost always included a de-identified subject ID, COVID-19 status, age in years and sex. A freely available public database, intended as a resource for researchers studying the immune response to SARS-CoV-2, is where the repertoires were released. The material from the prospective study consisted of cDNA or gDNA derived from T cells, B-cell-depleted T cells, or PBMCs. Where available, HLA class I and class II types were taken from metadata supplied by the sample provider and were not determined by assay-based typing. The samples were drawn from the first 160 participants of the ongoing ImmuneRACE study and from roughly 1,300 subjects provided by 6 global collaborators.

Broader findings and caveats from the paper: The quantity of clinical and demographic metadata differed by source and by participant and was supplied without curation.

This sequence was found in a man between 65 and 80 years old with active or convalescent COVID-19. The chain links TRBV7-2 with TRBJ2-1, and 11 junction bases match TRBD2. The sample consisted of peripheral blood. The bases read TGTGCCAGCAGCGGGCACGAGGGACTAGCGGTCTCCTACAATGAGCAGTTCTTC. This sequence encodes CASSGHEGLAVSYNEQFF. Where the CDR3 stops, the reference TRBV7-2 and TRBJ2-1 genes take over; the full variable domain is GAGVSQSPSNKVTEKGKDVELRCDPISGHTALYWYRQSLGQGLEFLIYFQGNSAPDKSGLPSDRFSAERTGGSVSTLTIQRTQQEDSAVYLCASSGHEGLAVSYNEQFFGPGTRLTVL.